What follows describes a single TCR beta chain. The antigen it binds to is not known. The germline V gene supplies CDR1 SGHVS and CDR2 FNYEAQ. Counted from cysteine to phenylalanine, this CDR3 has 15 amino acids. The DNA sequence is not available. Sequencing instrument: Illumina HiSeq 2000. TCR beta cDNA libraries were prepared using 5'RACE template switching, which introduced a universal primer site and unique molecular identifiers. cDNA synthesis was primed from the TCR beta constant segment and was followed by two successive PCR amplification steps. The paper's processing steps were these. MIGEC was used to demultiplex reads and group the reads by UMI, and MiTCR was used to assemble and quantify clonotypes. To exclude erroneous sequences, only TCR cDNA sequences supported by at least two reads were retained. The tcR package was used for downstream repertoire analysis, with clonotypes matched between fractions based on CDR3 nucleotide sequence plus V segment. VDJmatch was used to annotate antigen specificity against VDJdb, with one amino acid substitution in CDR3 allowed. Each CDR3 protein sequence appears as one entry after TCRdb reprocessed the reads, and no DNA is included. Clone size and V and J calls follow TCRdb, not the original study. This sample's table has entries for 350,000 to 500,000 distinct CDR3 sequences. 7.3% of the sample is in the top ten clones.

To determine HCMV serostatus, a commercial ELISA kit was used to detect HCMV-specific IgG in serum. Peripheral blood mononuclear cells were isolated from blood by Ficoll density gradient centrifugation. This sample is drawn from a study of T cells expressing NK-cell markers (dated by TCRdb to the early 2020s). With respect to the entire study: TCR beta-chain repertoires were profiled in sorted CD3+CD56+NKG2C+, CD3+CD56+NKG2C- and CD3+CD56-NKG2C+ T-cell subsets from eight donors. The libraries were sequenced on Illumina HiSeq 2000/2500, MiSeq or NextSeq, producing 2 x 150 bp reads. The study sequenced eight donors, all healthy volunteers chosen at random: three men and five women. Seven of the eight sequenced donors were HCMV-seropositive and one was HCMV-seronegative. General findings and caveats noted by the study authors: In six donors, the dominant CD3+CD56+NKG2C+ clonotypes were among the top 10 CD8+ clonotypes and accounted for roughly 1.0-7.5% of CD8+ T cells. Whether the expanded NKG2C-expressing T cell clones were specific for HCMV antigens remained unclear. Those dominant clonotypes were again the most abundant among CD3+CD56-NKG2C+ cells in four donors, at about 25-65%.

This sequence originates from a woman aged 18 to 75 in good health. The material sequenced was blood T cells: a sorted CD56 or NKG2C T cell subset, CD4+ or CD8+ T cells, or bulk PBMC T cells (not recorded which). The rearrangement joined TRBV7-6 to TRBJ2-1. CDR3 reads: CASSLTPDGNNEQFF.